The clone carrying this T cell receptor beta chain was observed many times. No antigen is known for it. The source of the sample is a study of CD8 T cells in ankylosing spondylitis. Findings and caveats of the study: Reports say disease-linked clones showed up significantly more in matched ankylosing spondylitis synovial fluid. Earlier literature documents some of the motif variants in reactive arthritis synovial fluid and blood. For ankylosing spondylitis blood, a TCR beta motif of seven to nine highly homologous variants appeared characteristic.

Germline-derived CDR1 and CDR2 are SNHLY and FYNNEI. The CDR3 contains 14 residues. V was pared by 4 bases and J by 4 bases, with 13 bases between. Quantitative 5'-RACE with molecular barcodes was used to make the TCR beta libraries. TCRdb used MiXCR to reprocess the 5' RACE reads, holding one entry per CDR3 protein. The sample shows about 52,000 distinct CDR3 sequences, roughly 7.4% of them seen only once. The gene calls are TRBV2 and TRBJ1-1; D remains ambiguous. Material: blood, either unsorted or a sorted T cell fraction (not recorded which). The clonotype comes from a female donor with ankylosing spondylitis or in good health (not recorded which). The CDR3 sequence is CASSVGRLGTEAFF. The CDR3 DNA follows: TGTGCCAGCAGTGTAGGGCGTTTGGGCACTGAAGCTTTCTTT. Together with reference TRBV2 and TRBJ1-1, the CDR3 gives the full variable domain: EPEVTQTPSHQVTQMGQEVILRCVPISNHLYFYWYRQILGQKVEFLVSFYNNEISEKSEIFDDQFSVERPDGSNFTLKIRSTKLEDSAMYFCASSVGRLGTEAFFGQGTRLTVV.